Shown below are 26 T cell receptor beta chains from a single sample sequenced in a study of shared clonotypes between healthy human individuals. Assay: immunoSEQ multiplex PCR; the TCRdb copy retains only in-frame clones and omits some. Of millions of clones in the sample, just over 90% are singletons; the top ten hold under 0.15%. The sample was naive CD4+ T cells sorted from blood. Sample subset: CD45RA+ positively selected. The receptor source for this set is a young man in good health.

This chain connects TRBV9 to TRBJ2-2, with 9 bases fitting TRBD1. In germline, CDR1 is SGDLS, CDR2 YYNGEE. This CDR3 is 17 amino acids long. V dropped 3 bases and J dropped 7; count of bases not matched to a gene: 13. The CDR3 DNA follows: TGTGCCAGCAGCGCCCCTGTTGGACAGGGGTTAGGCGGGGAGCTGTTTTTT. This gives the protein CASSAPVGQGLGGELFF.

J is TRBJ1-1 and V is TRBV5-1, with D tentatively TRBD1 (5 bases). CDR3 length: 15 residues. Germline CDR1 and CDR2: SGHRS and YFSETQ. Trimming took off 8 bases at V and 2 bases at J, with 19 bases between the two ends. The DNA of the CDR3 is TGCGCCAGTAGAGGAGGCCAGGGAAGTAACACTGAAGCTTTCTTT. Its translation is CASRGGQGSNTEAFF.

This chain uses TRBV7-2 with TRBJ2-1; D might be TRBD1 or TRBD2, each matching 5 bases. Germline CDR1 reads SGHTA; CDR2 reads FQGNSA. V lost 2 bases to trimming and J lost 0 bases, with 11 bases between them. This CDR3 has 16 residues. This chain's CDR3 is CASSLRGRLSYNEQFF. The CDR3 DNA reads TGTGCCAGCAGCTTACGGGGCAGGCTCTCCTACAATGAGCAGTTCTTC.

The CDR3 sequence is CASRIDRVGHQPQHF. The CDR3 region has the DNA TGTGCCAGCAGGATAGACAGGGTCGGTCATCAGCCCCAGCATTTT. The rearrangement links TRBV2 to TRBJ1-5; 7 bases map to TRBD1. In germline, CDR1 is SNHLY, CDR2 FYNNEI. The CDR3 covers 15 residues. Trimming at V came to 6 bases and at J to 5 bases, leaving 10 bases not matched to a gene.

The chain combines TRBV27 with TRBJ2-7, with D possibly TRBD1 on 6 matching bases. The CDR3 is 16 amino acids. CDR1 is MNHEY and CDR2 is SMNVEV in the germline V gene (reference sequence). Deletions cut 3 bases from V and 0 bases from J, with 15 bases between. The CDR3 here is CASSFQGQTGSYEQYF. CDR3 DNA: TGTGCCAGCAGTTTCCAAGGACAGACCGGCTCCTACGAGCAGTACTTC.

The CDR3 here is CASSPRDRGTAQSYEQYF. Written as DNA, the CDR3 is TGTGCCAGCTCACCAAGGGACAGGGGGACCGCACAGTCCTACGAGCAGTACTTC. The J gene is TRBJ2-7, the V gene TRBV18, with 11 bases matching TRBD1. The germline V gene encodes CDR1 KGHSH and CDR2 LQKENI. V lost 2 bases and J lost 1; bases outside the gene matches: 10. The CDR3 contains 18 residues.

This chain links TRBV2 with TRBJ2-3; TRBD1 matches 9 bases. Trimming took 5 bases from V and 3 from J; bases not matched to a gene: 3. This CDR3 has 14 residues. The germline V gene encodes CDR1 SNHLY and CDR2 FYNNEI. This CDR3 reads CASSRQGGTDTQYF. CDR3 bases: TGTGCCAGCAGTCGACAGGGGGGGACAGATACGCAGTATTTT.

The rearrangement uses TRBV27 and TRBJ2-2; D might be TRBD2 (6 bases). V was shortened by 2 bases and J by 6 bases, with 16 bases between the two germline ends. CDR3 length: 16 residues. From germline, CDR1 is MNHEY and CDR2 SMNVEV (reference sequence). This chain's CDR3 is CASSLIQTSRAGELFF. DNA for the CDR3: TGTGCCAGCAGTTTAATTCAGACTAGTCGGGCCGGGGAGCTGTTTTTT.

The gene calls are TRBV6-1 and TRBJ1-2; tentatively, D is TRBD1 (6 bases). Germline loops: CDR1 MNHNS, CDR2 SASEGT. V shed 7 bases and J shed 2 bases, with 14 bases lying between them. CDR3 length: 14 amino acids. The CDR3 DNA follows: TGTGCCAGCATTCCCAGCCAGGGGAACTATGGCTACACCTTC. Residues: CASIPSQGNYGYTF.

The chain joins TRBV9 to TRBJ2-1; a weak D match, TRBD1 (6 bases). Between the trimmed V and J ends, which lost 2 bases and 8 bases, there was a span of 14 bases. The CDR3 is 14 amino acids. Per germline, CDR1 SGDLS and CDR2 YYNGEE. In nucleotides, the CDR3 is TGTGCCAGCAGCGTTACAGGGTTCGGGGATGAGCAGTTCTTC. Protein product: CASSVTGFGDEQFF.

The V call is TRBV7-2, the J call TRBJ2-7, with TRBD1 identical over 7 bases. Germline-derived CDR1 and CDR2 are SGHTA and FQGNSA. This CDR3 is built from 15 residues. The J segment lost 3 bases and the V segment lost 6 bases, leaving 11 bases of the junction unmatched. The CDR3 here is CASRFAGTALYEQYF. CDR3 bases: TGTGCCAGCAGATTTGCCGGGACAGCACTCTACGAGCAGTACTTC.

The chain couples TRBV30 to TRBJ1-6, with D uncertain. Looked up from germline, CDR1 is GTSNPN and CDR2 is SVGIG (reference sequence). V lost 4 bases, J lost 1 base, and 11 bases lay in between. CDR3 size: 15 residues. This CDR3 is CAWIAAGSYNSPLHF. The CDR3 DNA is TGTGCCTGGATCGCCGCGGGGTCCTATAATTCACCCCTCCACTTT.

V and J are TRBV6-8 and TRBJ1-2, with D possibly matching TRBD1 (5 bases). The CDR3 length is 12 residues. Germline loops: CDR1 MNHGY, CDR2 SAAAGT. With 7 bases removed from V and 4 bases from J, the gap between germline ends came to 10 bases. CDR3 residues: CASTGTLYGYTF. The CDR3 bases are TGTGCCAGCACCGGGACCCTCTATGGCTACACCTTC.

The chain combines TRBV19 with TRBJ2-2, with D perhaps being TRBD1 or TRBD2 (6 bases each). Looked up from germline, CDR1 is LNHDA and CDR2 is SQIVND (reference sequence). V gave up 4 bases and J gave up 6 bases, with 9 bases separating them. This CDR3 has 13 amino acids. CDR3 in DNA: TGTGCCAGTAGTAAGGGGGGAGCCGGGGAGCTGTTTTTT. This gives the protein CASSKGGAGELFF.

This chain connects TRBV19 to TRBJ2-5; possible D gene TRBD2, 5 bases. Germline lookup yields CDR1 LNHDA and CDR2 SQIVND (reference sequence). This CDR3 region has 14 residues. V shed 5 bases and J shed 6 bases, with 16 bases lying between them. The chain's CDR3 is CASSVMLASQTQYF. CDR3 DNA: TGTGCCAGTAGTGTGATGCTAGCTTCTCAGACCCAGTACTTC.

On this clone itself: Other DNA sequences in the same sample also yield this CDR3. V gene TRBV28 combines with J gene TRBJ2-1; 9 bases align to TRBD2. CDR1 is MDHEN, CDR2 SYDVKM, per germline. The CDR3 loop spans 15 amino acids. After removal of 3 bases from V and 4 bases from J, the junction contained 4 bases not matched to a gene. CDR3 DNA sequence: TGTGCCAGCAGTTTCAGGCTAGCGGGGTACAATGAGCAGTTCTTC. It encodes CASSFRLAGYNEQFF.

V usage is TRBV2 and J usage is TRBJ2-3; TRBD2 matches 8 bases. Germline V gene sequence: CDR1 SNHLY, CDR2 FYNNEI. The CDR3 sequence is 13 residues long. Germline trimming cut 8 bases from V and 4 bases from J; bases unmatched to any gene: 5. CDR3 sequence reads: CASRREVADTQYF. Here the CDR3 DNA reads TGTGCCAGCCGGCGGGAGGTCGCAGATACGCAGTATTTT.

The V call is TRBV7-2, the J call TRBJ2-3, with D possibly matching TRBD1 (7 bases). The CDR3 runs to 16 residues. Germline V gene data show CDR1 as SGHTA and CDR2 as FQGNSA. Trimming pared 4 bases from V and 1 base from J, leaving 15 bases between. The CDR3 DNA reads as TGTGCCAGCAGCTCAGGGGGGCGGGCGGGCACAGATACGCAGTATTTT. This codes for CASSSGGRAGTDTQYF.

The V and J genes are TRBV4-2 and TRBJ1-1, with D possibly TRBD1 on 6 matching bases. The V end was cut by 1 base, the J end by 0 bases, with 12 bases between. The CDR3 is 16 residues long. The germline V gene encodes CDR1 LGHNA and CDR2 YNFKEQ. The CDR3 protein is CASSQVSDSMNTEAFF. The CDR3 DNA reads TGTGCCAGCAGCCAAGTTTCGGACAGCATGAACACTGAAGCTTTCTTT.

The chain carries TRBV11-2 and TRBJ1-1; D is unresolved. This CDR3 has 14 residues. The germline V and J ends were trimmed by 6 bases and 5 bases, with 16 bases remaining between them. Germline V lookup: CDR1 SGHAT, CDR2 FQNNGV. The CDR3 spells CASREPGGGTEAFF. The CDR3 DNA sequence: TGTGCCAGCAGGGAACCAGGAGGAGGTACTGAAGCTTTCTTT.

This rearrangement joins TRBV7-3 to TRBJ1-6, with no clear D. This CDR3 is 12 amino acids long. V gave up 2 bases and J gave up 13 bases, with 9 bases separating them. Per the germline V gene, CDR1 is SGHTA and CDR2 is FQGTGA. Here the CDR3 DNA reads TGTGCCAGCAGCTTAGCGACCGGCCCCCTCCACTTT. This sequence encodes CASSLATGPLHF.

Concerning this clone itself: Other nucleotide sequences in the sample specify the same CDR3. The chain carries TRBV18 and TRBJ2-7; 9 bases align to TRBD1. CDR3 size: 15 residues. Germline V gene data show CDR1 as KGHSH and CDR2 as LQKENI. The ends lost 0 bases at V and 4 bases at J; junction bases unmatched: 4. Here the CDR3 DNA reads TGTGCCAGCTCACCACCCCGGACAGGGGTATACGAGCAGTACTTC. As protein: CASSPPRTGVYEQYF.

This CDR3 reads CASSLDSGGLPYEQYF. Written as DNA, the CDR3 is TGTGCCAGCAGCTTAGACTCCGGGGGGCTACCTTACGAGCAGTACTTC. The rearrangement links TRBV7-2 to TRBJ2-7; possibly TRBD2 for D (7 bases). Germline CDR1 and CDR2: SGHTA and FQGNSA. The CDR3 consists of 16 residues. V was trimmed by 1 base and J by 4 bases, leaving 17 bases between them.

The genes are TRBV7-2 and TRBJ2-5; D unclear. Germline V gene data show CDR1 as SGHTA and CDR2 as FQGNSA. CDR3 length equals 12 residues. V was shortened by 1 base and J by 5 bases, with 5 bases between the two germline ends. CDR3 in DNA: TGTGCCAGCAGCTTAGTCGTGGAGACCCAGTACTTC. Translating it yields CASSLVVETQYF.

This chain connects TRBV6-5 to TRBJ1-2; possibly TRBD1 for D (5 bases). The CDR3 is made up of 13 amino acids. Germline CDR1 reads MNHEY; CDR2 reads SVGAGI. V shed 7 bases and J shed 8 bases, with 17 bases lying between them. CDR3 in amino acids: CASTLAGLGGYTF. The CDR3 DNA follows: TGTGCCAGCACCTTAGCAGGGTTGGGCGGCTACACCTTC.

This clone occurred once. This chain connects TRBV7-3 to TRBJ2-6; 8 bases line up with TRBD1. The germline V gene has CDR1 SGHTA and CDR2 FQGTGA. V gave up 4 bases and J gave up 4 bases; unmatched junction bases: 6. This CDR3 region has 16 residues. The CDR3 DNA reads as TGTGCCAGCAGCTATGACAGGGGTAAAGGGGCCAACGTCCTGACTTTC. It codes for CASSYDRGKGANVLTF.